The 21 T cell receptor beta chains reported below all come from one sample, sequenced in a study of PD-1 blockade in classical Hodgkin lymphoma. Method: immunoSEQ multiplex PCR; TCRdb's copy keeps in-frame clones and lacks some. This table has about 9,900 clones, approximately 90% appearing once. The patients all showed relapse after autologous stem cell transplantation, while their brentuximab vedotin exposure varied. Sequencing used peripheral blood mononuclear cells (PBMCs), obtained at baseline. The receptors originated from a human donor with classical Hodgkin lymphoma.

The chain employs TRBV27 and TRBJ2-5; possible D gene TRBD2, 6 bases. V was clipped by 0 bases and J by 4 bases, with 15 bases between them. This CDR3 spans 16 amino acids. Germline CDR1 MNHEY, CDR2 SMNVEV (reference sequence). The CDR3 region has the DNA TGTGCCAGCAGTTTATCGTGGGGGGAGGCCGGAGAGACCCAGTACTTC. Translated, it gives CASSLSWGEAGETQYF.

The V call is TRBV18, the J call TRBJ1-2, with D unresolved. Trimming pared 1 base from V and 2 bases from J, leaving 8 bases between. The germline CDR1 and CDR2 sequences are KGHSH and LQKENI. The CDR3 extends over 14 amino acids. CDR3 nucleotides: TGTGCCAGCTCACCACTCAACCAGAACTATGGCTACACCTTC. Amino acid sequence: CASSPLNQNYGYTF.

This rearrangement joins TRBV27 to TRBJ2-1; TRBD2 agrees at 13 bases. Germline lookup yields CDR1 MNHEY and CDR2 SMNVEV (reference sequence). The CDR3 contains 17 residues. J gave up 9 bases and V 7 bases, and 15 bases lay outside the gene matches. The CDR3 protein is CASTSPRTSGRGSEQFF. The DNA of the CDR3 is TGTGCCAGCACCTCACCCAGGACTAGCGGGAGAGGTAGTGAGCAGTTCTTC.

DNA for the CDR3: TGTGCCAGCAGTTTGTTTTCGGGTAATACCTTCAATCAGCCCCAGCATTTT. Encoded protein: CASSLFSGNTFNQPQHF. J is TRBJ1-5 and V is TRBV28; D is ambiguous. The CDR3 loop spans 17 amino acids. V shed 3 bases and J shed 3 bases, with 18 bases lying between them. Looked up from germline, CDR1 is MDHEN and CDR2 is SYDVKM.

V gene TRBV18 combines with J gene TRBJ2-3; weak D call: TRBD2 (6 bases). V was clipped by 0 bases and J by 3 bases, with 13 bases between them. Germline loops: CDR1 KGHSH, CDR2 LQKENI. The CDR3 runs 16 residues. CDR3 nucleotides: TGTGCCAGCTCACCACCGGACTACCTAGGGACAGATACGCAGTATTTT. The encoded protein is CASSPPDYLGTDTQYF.

V is TRBV5-8 and J is TRBJ2-1; TRBD2 matches 8 bases. The CDR3 totals 17 residues. The germline CDR1 and CDR2 sequences are SGHTS and YDEGEE. Germline trimming cut 0 bases from V and 6 bases from J; bases unmatched to any gene: 11. In DNA form, the CDR3 reads TGTGCCAGCAGCTTGGGACTTGGAGCGGGAGCCGTCAATGAGCAGTTCTTC. This gives the protein CASSLGLGAGAVNEQFF.

A note on this clone: Compared with germline, one end of the junction differs, possibly owing to a read error. The chain recombines TRBV7-7 with TRBJ2-2; TRBD1 aligns across 7 bases. Germline lookup yields CDR1 SSHAT and CDR2 FNYEAQ (reference sequence). The CDR3 consists of 15 residues. The CDR3 DNA reads as TGTGCTAGCAGCTTAACAGGGGAGAACACCGGGGAGCTGTTTTTT. This translates into CASSLTGENTGELFF.

The chain has TRBV27 and TRBJ2-1; TRBD2 matches at 8 bases. The V gene's germline CDR1 is MNHEY and CDR2 SMNVEV (reference sequence). There are 13 residues in the CDR3. The ends lost 7 bases at V and 5 bases at J; junction bases unmatched: 4. CDR3 in DNA: TGTGCCAGCAAGGCACTAGCGGACAATGAGCAGTTCTTC. Protein product: CASKALADNEQFF.

This chain connects TRBV7-2 to TRBJ1-3, with D perhaps TRBD1 (6 bases). The germline V and J ends were trimmed by 11 bases and 0 bases, with 11 bases remaining between them. Germline V lookup: CDR1 SGHTA, CDR2 FQGNSA. The CDR3 is 13 residues long. DNA for the CDR3: TGTGCCTCATCGGGGGCCTCTGGAAACACCATATATTTT. Its protein product is CASSGASGNTIYF.

V and J are TRBV10-3 and TRBJ2-5; 7 positions agree with TRBD1. Germline V gene sequence: CDR1 ENHRY, CDR2 SYGVKD. The CDR3 is 14 amino acids. V shed 3 bases and J 2 bases; nucleotides not matched to a gene: 3. The CDR3 reads CAISDSTGQETQYF. The CDR3 nucleotides read TGTGCCATCAGTGACTCGACAGGGCAAGAGACCCAGTACTTC.

The J gene is TRBJ2-2, the V gene TRBV6-4; 7 nucleotides match TRBD2. The germline V gene encodes CDR1 MRHNA and CDR2 SNTAGT. V shed 10 bases, J shed 2 bases, and the junction held 7 bases outside the gene matches. This CDR3 is 14 amino acids long. CDR3 sequence reads: CATSAGLNTGELFF. The CDR3 DNA is TGTGCCACCTCAGCGGGACTCAACACCGGGGAGCTGTTTTTT.

The V call is TRBV28, the J call TRBJ2-7, with 10 bases matching TRBD2. This CDR3 has 16 residues. The ends lost 5 bases at V and 0 bases at J; junction bases unmatched: 7. Germline V gene lookup returns CDR1 MDHEN and CDR2 SYDVKM. CDR3 residues: CASSVKLAGSSYEQYF. CDR3 DNA: TGTGCCAGCAGTGTCAAACTAGCGGGAAGCTCCTACGAGCAGTACTTC.

This clone was counted once. The rearrangement uses TRBV21-1 and TRBJ2-1; TRBD2 is taken as the D call from the table, unchecked against the DNA. TRBV21-1 constitutes a pseudogene. The CDR3 loop spans 13 amino acids. The CDR3 region is CASSSSGSGSQFF. DNA for the CDR3: TGTGCCAGCAGCTCTAGCGGGAGTGGCTCGCAGTTCTTC.

This sequence joins TRBV9 and TRBJ2-5, with 10 bases fitting TRBD2. V lost 7 bases to trimming and J lost 5 bases; unmatched junction nucleotides: 11. CDR1 SGDLS and CDR2 YYNGEE come from the germline V gene. This CDR3 has 15 amino acids. CDR3 loop: CASANRAGGYETQYF. CDR3 coding DNA: TGTGCCAGCGCAAATCGAGCGGGAGGGTATGAGACCCAGTACTTC.

This clone was seen once. The rearrangement links TRBV10-3 to TRBJ1-1; perhaps TRBD1 as D (5 bases). In germline, CDR1 is ENHRY, CDR2 SYGVKD. The CDR3 length is 13 residues. V lost 6 bases, J lost 1 base, and 9 bases lay in between. CDR3 in amino acids: CAISRDQNTEAFF. CDR3 bases: TGTGCCATCAGCCGGGACCAGAACACTGAAGCTTTCTTT.

The V gene is TRBV4-2, the J gene TRBJ1-4, with D possibly matching TRBD1 (5 bases). The CDR3 covers 15 residues. Per germline, CDR1 LGHNA and CDR2 YNFKEQ. The germline V and J ends were trimmed by 4 bases and 8 bases, with 17 bases remaining between them. CDR3 DNA sequence: TGTGCCAGCAGCCCCGGGGCAAGGGGAGGGGAAAAACTGTTTTTT. Translating gives CASSPGARGGEKLFF.

CDR3 in DNA: TGTGCCACGTTATCCGGGACTAGATCTCTCGGCGAGCAGTACTTC. It codes for CATLSGTRSLGEQYF. The J gene is TRBJ2-7, the V gene TRBV28, with 8 bases lining up with TRBD2. J gave up 6 bases and V 10 bases, and 17 bases lay outside the gene matches. This CDR3 has 15 residues. Germline lookup yields CDR1 MDHEN and CDR2 SYDVKM.

This clone was seen only once. The chain has TRBV7-9 and TRBJ2-5; possibly TRBD1 for D (6 bases). The V gene lost 8 bases and the J gene lost 5 bases, with 15 bases spanning the gap. The germline V gene encodes CDR1 SEHNR and CDR2 FQNEAQ (reference sequence). This CDR3 has 13 amino acids. Here the CDR3 DNA reads TGTGCCAGCCGACAGGCATTGGGTGAGACCCAGTACTTC. This codes for CASRQALGETQYF.

The chain recombines TRBV6-6 with TRBJ2-5; the D is unclear. The CDR3 runs 15 residues. Germline V gene data show CDR1 as MNHNY and CDR2 as SVGAGI (reference sequence). V was shortened by 0 bases and J by 4 bases, with 12 bases between the two germline ends. In DNA, the CDR3 is TGTGCCAGCAGTTACTCTTTATCGGGTCGAGAGACCCAGTACTTC. Its translation is CASSYSLSGRETQYF.

The chain uses TRBV7-9 and TRBJ1-3, with D maybe TRBD1 (6 bases). The V gene lost 1 base and the J gene lost 4 bases, with 14 bases spanning the gap. The CDR3 is 16 amino acids. The germline gives CDR1 SEHNR, CDR2 FQNEAQ (reference sequence). In DNA form, the CDR3 reads TGTGCCAGCAGCTTAGTGGTCGGGACACCAGGAAACACCATATATTTT. As protein: CASSLVVGTPGNTIYF.

The chain joins TRBV7-6 to TRBJ2-1; D is unclear. Germline CDR1 SGHVS, CDR2 FNYEAQ. Between the trimmed V and J ends, which lost 5 bases and 10 bases, there was a span of 12 bases. The CDR3 totals 12 residues. The CDR3 nucleotides read TGTGCCAGCAGCCTGCCGACGGCGGAGCAGTTCTTC. It translates to CASSLPTAEQFF.